This TCR beta chain derives from a study of T cell repertoires in cytomegalovirus infection. This CDR3 region has 15 residues. Trimming took off 1 base at V and 0 bases at J, with 9 bases between the two ends. Study results and limitations: HLA-C-restricted TCR beta clonotypes specific for CMV led the ex vivo response.

There are a few counts of this clonotype. Antigen specificity is unknown. TCRdb re-analysed the reads in MiXCR, keeping a single row per CDR3 protein. The data hold some 280,000 distinct CDR3 sequences, with about 13% observed a single time. The sequencing sample was made of PBMCs. This clonotype was obtained from a human donor in good health (CMV status not recorded). Some clones in this sample may be carry-over from other donors' samples. V and J are TRBV12-3 or TRBV12-4 and TRBJ1-1, with D hard to call. The CDR3 DNA reads as TGTGCCAGCAGTTTAGGTTCCTGGATGAACACTGAAGCTTTCTTT. It codes for CASSLGSWMNTEAFF.